The count of the clone carrying this T cell receptor (beta chain) is one. Its antigen is as yet unknown. This CDR3 contains 15 residues. Unmatched junction bases numbered 7, after V lost 3 bases and J lost 3 bases. CDR1 is WNHNN, CDR2 SYGVQD, per germline (reference sequence). The sample originates from a study of siplizumab effects on memory and regulatory T cells. Study findings and constraints: Naive T cells looked more diverse than memory cells and looked like major alloresponse contributors. To unstimulated subsets, only a minor fraction of alloreactive clones could be mapped. Siplizumab, the agent tested, significantly reduced alloreactive sequences traceable to unstimulated CD4+ memory cells.

Unstimulated TEMRA, naive, memory and effector memory subsets were sequenced in a few donor pairs. Generated by immunoSEQ multiplex PCR, the TCRdb table keeps only in-frame clones and is missing some. In the table there are 60,000 to 80,000 clones, over 65% of which are singletons. Material: memory CD4+ T cells sorted from blood. The receptor was isolated from a human donor in good health. This chain uses TRBV10-1 with TRBJ2-7, with 8 nucleotides matching TRBD1. CDR3 bases: TGCGCCAGCAGTGAAGGAGGCAGGGGGCTCTACGAGCAGTACTTC. It codes for CASSEGGRGLYEQYF.